Following are 2 T cell receptor beta chains from one sample sequenced in a study of cytomegalovirus exposure and HLA in healthy donors. Data came from immunoSEQ multiplex PCR; TCRdb stores just in-frame clones and leaves some out. The top ten hold 9.5% to 15% of the sample, which has approximately 230,000 clones, more than 85% seen once. What was sequenced was PBMCs. The origin of the receptors is a man in his late teens or twenties in good health and CMV-seropositive.

This sequence joins TRBV7-2 and TRBJ2-3, with D perhaps assigned TRBD1 or TRBD2 (5 bases each). The CDR3 is 18 residues long. Germline values: CDR1 SGHTA, CDR2 FQGNSA. The V gene lost 5 bases and the J gene lost 1 base, with 22 bases spanning the gap. CDR3 DNA sequence: TGTGCCAGCAGCCTCCCTCTCACGGGGCTGAGGGGCACAGATACGCAGTATTTT. Amino acid sequence: CASSLPLTGLRGTDTQYF.

J is TRBJ2-7 and V is TRBV28; D is possibly TRBD1 or TRBD2 (6 bases each). Deletions cut 6 bases from V and 0 bases from J, with 18 bases between. Germline V CDR1 and CDR2: MDHEN, SYDVKM. The CDR3 runs 16 residues. The CDR3 coding sequence is TGTGCCAGCAGCTTACGTGGGCGGGACACCTCCTACGAGCAGTACTTC. Its protein product is CASSLRGRDTSYEQYF.